Following are 15 T cell receptor beta chains from one sample sequenced in a study of cytotoxic CD8 clonotypes in ibrutinib-treated CLL. Profiled with immunoSEQ multiplex PCR; TCRdb holds only in-frame clones, not every one. The sample lists approximately 100,000 clones, 75% to 80% occurring once. Specimen: PBMCs, collected after 24 months of ibrutinib treatment. The receptors shown here come from a human donor with chronic lymphocytic leukemia.

This chain connects TRBV2 to TRBJ2-1; TRBD2 matches 11 bases. The CDR3 has 15 amino acids. CDR1 is SNHLY, CDR2 FYNNEI, per germline. The V gene end was trimmed by 8 bases and the J gene end by 6 bases; junction bases not matched to a gene: 9. This chain's CDR3 is CASLRGLAVRNEQFF. CDR3 bases: TGTGCCAGCCTGAGGGGACTAGCGGTTCGCAATGAGCAGTTCTTC.

This clone came up a few times. The chain employs TRBV7-6 and TRBJ2-1; 7 bases align to TRBD1. Germline lookup yields CDR1 SGHVS and CDR2 FNYEAQ. Trimming at V came to 4 bases and at J to 0 bases, leaving 6 bases not matched to a gene. This CDR3 spans 16 amino acids. CDR3 in amino acids: CASSSRTGNSYNEQFF. DNA of the CDR3: TGTGCCAGCAGCTCTAGGACAGGCAACTCCTACAATGAGCAGTTCTTC.

The CDR3 region is CASSYSRGRNTEAFF. The CDR3 nucleotides are TGTGCCAGCAGCTACTCGCGAGGGCGGAACACTGAAGCTTTCTTT. This chain uses TRBV11-2 with TRBJ1-1; D not resolved. V was trimmed by 4 bases and J by 1 base, leaving 13 bases between them. In germline, CDR1 is SGHAT, CDR2 FQNNGV. The CDR3 has 15 amino acids.

J is TRBJ1-6 and V is TRBV18, with D unclear. Trimming pared 2 bases from V and 2 bases from J, leaving 10 bases between. The length of the CDR3 is 16 residues. The germline V gene encodes CDR1 KGHSH and CDR2 LQKENI. CDR3 in amino acids: CASSPTGWPYNSPLHF. The CDR3 DNA reads as TGTGCCAGCTCACCAACGGGGTGGCCCTATAATTCACCCCTCCACTTT.

The chain couples TRBV4-2 to TRBJ1-5; D not certain. There are 15 residues in the CDR3. Germline assignment: CDR1 LGHNA and CDR2 YNFKEQ. V dropped 1 base and J dropped 8 bases, with 15 bases sitting between them. CDR3 nucleotides: TGTGCCAGCAGCCAAGTAATAGCAGGTAGCAAGCCCCAGCATTTT. Amino acids: CASSQVIAGSKPQHF.

The chain carries TRBV18 and TRBJ1-2; 9 positions agree with TRBD1. The CDR3 extends over 14 amino acids. The V gene's germline CDR1 is KGHSH and CDR2 LQKENI. V was clipped by 3 bases and J by 7 bases; unmatched bases: 6. CDR3 residues: CASSPTGGRSGYTF. The CDR3 DNA follows: TGTGCCAGCTCACCGACAGGGGGAAGGTCTGGCTACACCTTC.

The count of this clone is one. J is TRBJ2-1 and V is TRBV18; 9 nucleotides line up with TRBD2. Germline CDR1 KGHSH, CDR2 LQKENI. The J segment lost 3 bases and the V segment lost 3 bases, leaving 0 bases of the junction unmatched. The CDR3 totals 14 residues. In nucleotides, the CDR3 is TGTGCCAGCTCACCTAGCGGGAGCTACAATGAGCAGTTCTTC. It encodes CASSPSGSYNEQFF.

This chain connects TRBV7-8 to TRBJ2-5, with a tentative D call TRBD1 (6 bases). Per the germline V gene, CDR1 is SGHVS and CDR2 is FQNEAQ. This CDR3 has 15 amino acids. Trimming pared 2 bases from V and 6 bases from J, leaving 16 bases between. Here the CDR3 reads CASSLNRVSPKTQYF. In nucleotides, the CDR3 is TGTGCCAGCAGCTTAAACAGGGTGTCTCCCAAGACCCAGTACTTC.

Only one count was recorded for this clone. This chain joins TRBV15 and TRBJ2-1, with TRBD2 matching 8 bases. With V trimmed by 5 bases and J by 7 bases, 16 bases remained unmatched. CDR1 LNHNV and CDR2 YYDKDF come from the germline V gene (reference sequence). The CDR3 is made up of 17 amino acids. The CDR3 region has the DNA TGTGCCACCAGCTCCCGTTGGATAGCGCGGGAGGTAAATGAGCAGTTCTTC. Residues: CATSSRWIAREVNEQFF.

The rearrangement links TRBV6-5 to TRBJ2-2; TRBD1 agrees at 9 bases. From germline, CDR1 is MNHEY and CDR2 SVGAGI. The CDR3 covers 15 residues. The J segment lost 5 bases and the V segment lost 4 bases, leaving 5 bases of the junction unmatched. CDR3 loop: CASSSQGALTGELFF. In DNA, the CDR3 is TGTGCCAGCAGTTCACAGGGGGCGCTTACCGGGGAGCTGTTTTTT.

The rearrangement uses TRBV28 and TRBJ1-2, with 10 bases matching TRBD1. V gave up 6 bases and J gave up 7 bases; unmatched junction bases: 8. Germline V lookup: CDR1 MDHEN, CDR2 SYDVKM. The CDR3 is 14 amino acids. Written as DNA, the CDR3 is TGTGCCAGCAGGCCGGGACAGGGGTTTGGTGGCTACACCTTC. This gives the protein CASRPGQGFGGYTF.

The J gene is TRBJ2-2, the V gene TRBV28, with D possibly being TRBD2 (6 bases). CDR3 length equals 16 residues. Trimming left V 4 bases short and J 1 base short, with 13 bases between. Germline V gives CDR1 MDHEN, CDR2 SYDVKM. The CDR3 spells CASSSPGGENTGELFF. The CDR3 DNA reads as TGTGCCAGCAGTTCCCCCGGAGGGGAGAACACCGGGGAGCTGTTTTTT.

The genes are TRBV13 and TRBJ2-7, with 7 nucleotides matching TRBD1. The CDR3 sequence is 15 residues long. Germline V gene data show CDR1 as PRHDT and CDR2 as FYEKMQ (reference sequence). The junction had 9 bases not matched to a gene; V was cut back by 1 base and J by 6 bases. The CDR3 reads CASSLAGTASGEQYF. Written as DNA, the CDR3 is TGTGCCAGCAGCTTAGCCGGGACAGCGAGTGGCGAGCAGTACTTC. The variable domain in full, with the rest retrieved from reference TRBV13 and TRBJ2-7, is AAGVIQSPRHLIKEKRETATLKCYPIPRHDTVYWYQQGPGQDPQFLISFYEKMQSDKGSIPDRFSAQQFSDYHSELNMSSLELGDSALYFCASSLAGTASGEQYFGPGTRLTVT.

The chain has TRBV9 and TRBJ2-7; D remains unclear. The CDR3 runs 14 residues. The germline gives CDR1 SGDLS, CDR2 YYNGEE. The V gene lost 0 bases and the J gene lost 2 bases, with 9 bases spanning the gap. This chain's CDR3 is CASSVVADAYEQYF. CDR3 DNA: TGTGCCAGCAGCGTAGTTGCGGACGCCTACGAGCAGTACTTC.

This sequence joins TRBV5-6 and TRBJ1-2; D is unclear. Trimming left V 0 bases short and J 4 bases short, with 7 bases between. This CDR3 contains 13 residues. CDR1 and CDR2 from the germline V gene are SGHDT and YYEEEE. This CDR3 reads CASSLGFPYGYTF. CDR3 DNA: TGTGCCAGCAGCTTGGGATTTCCCTATGGCTACACCTTC.